This section outlines one TCR beta chain sequence together with its context. This sample was taken from a study of regulatory T cells in long-lasting Graves disease. HTBI primers from iRepertoire and Arm-PCR of CDR3 regions yielded the TCR beta libraries. MiXCR, run by TCRdb on the multiplex PCR reads, gives a single entry per CDR3 protein. The sample shows about 470,000 distinct CDR3 sequences, less than 25% of them seen only once. Germline CDR1 is MNHNS and CDR2 is SASEGT. The CDR3 length is 15 residues. V lost 8 bases to trimming and J lost 0 bases, with 14 bases between them. As to time point: persistent/refractory GD, antithyroid drugs over 5 years with positive TRAb. Extracted RNA from PBMCs served as the source of the TCR library.

The sequence was obtained from a female donor with Graves disease. Sequenced here: peripheral blood mononuclear cells (PBMCs), sampled when the disease was refractory, from a patient treated with antithyroid drugs. The chain recombines TRBV6-1 with TRBJ2-1; TRBD2 might be the D (6 bases). The CDR3, as DNA: TGTGCCAGCCCATGGGACTTTCACTCCTACAATGAGCAGTTCTTC. It specifies CASPWDFHSYNEQFF.